Listed below are T cell receptor beta chains from one sample, sequenced in a study of T cell responses to AZD1222 COVID-19 vaccine. Libraries were prepared by immunoSEQ multiplex PCR; TCRdb keeps only in-frame clonotypes and omits some of them. The sample lists about 100,000 clones; roughly 86% were seen once. Sequenced material: peripheral blood, taken on day 0 of MenACWY control vaccination. All receptors come from an adult in good health. CDR3s leave out the opening cysteine and the closing phenylalanine or tryptophan.

CDR3,V
ASPTGGCGYT,TRBV4-3
ASSRTMPSTDTQY,TRBV2
ASSLRLAGVGEQY,TRBV7-6
ATSGPGLAGGNEQF,TRBV24-1
ASSPNPSWGAYTEAF,TRBV5-1
ASSRTRAPYEQY,TRBV6-5
ASSPGGVGQPQH,TRBV18
ASSALRTENQHSYNEQF,TRBV28
ASSPGGAVAGELF,TRBV7-8
ASSLGTPSGTEAF,TRBV28
ASAPPGYNEQF,TRBV6-5
SAGSGQREQF,TRBV29-1
ASSYPQPQH,TRBV6-2/TRBV6-3
ASSTTTGTTEAF,TRBV5-1
ASSLVQGGYGYT,TRBV13
ASIGDPRAGEQY,TRBV28
ASSYRRAPGYT,TRBV6-5
ASSWGLNVGYT,TRBV5-1
ASTPTDNARGAQY,TRBV5-1
ASSPSWAGGPTGELF,TRBV5-1
ASSGRLTETNTEAF,TRBV10-1
ASSLPGQGSYGYT,TRBV28
ASSRGRVGNQPQH,TRBV6-2/TRBV6-3
ASSFLSGETQY,TRBV5-1
ATSDPYTDTQY,TRBV24-1
ASSPGGPSSYNSPLH,TRBV5-1
ASSYMWEQY,TRBV6-5
SATPPGRMNTEAF,TRBV29-1
ASFPDTNTEAF,TRBV19
ASSFDGGGAGTDTQY,TRBV5-1
ASSLTAGGGTDTQY,TRBV7-2
ASRSGHQPQH,TRBV12-3/TRBV12-4
ATSQGTANTEAF,TRBV24-1
ASSLLAGVTYEQY,TRBV11-2